A single sample gave rise to the 28 T cell receptor beta chains below, sequenced in a study of OX40 agonist ivuxolimab in advanced cancers. Profiled with immunoSEQ multiplex PCR; TCRdb holds only in-frame clones, not every one. In the table there are fewer than 85,000 clones, roughly 80% of which are singletons. Sample: CD4+ or CD8+ T cells sorted from blood, taken in a trial of the OX40 agonist ivuxolimab. All receptors come from an adult with an advanced solid tumor such as melanoma, head and neck, liver or kidney cancer.

The rearrangement uses TRBV5-1 and TRBJ2-2; tentatively, D is TRBD1 (5 bases). Trimming removed 4 bases from V and 4 bases from J, with 17 bases in between. Germline-derived CDR1 and CDR2 are SGHRS and YFSETQ. This CDR3 region has 16 residues. CDR3 in amino acids: CASSQSRGQVTGELFF. DNA of the CDR3: TGCGCCAGCAGCCAATCTAGGGGTCAGGTCACCGGGGAGCTGTTTTTT.

This clone occurred once. The gene calls are TRBV4-1 and TRBJ2-6, with 7 bases identical to TRBD2. V was clipped by 8 bases and J by 3 bases; unmatched bases: 7. Germline assignment: CDR1 MGHRA and CDR2 YSYEKL. The CDR3 length is 15 residues. DNA of the CDR3: TGCGCCAGCGACCCGGGGGGTTTTGGGGCCAACGTCCTGACTTTC. Translating gives CASDPGGFGANVLTF.

The chain is built from TRBV19 and TRBJ2-3; tentative D call: TRBD2 (6 bases). Germline assignment: CDR1 LNHDA and CDR2 SQIVND (reference sequence). Trimming left V 2 bases short and J 5 bases short, with 11 bases between. The CDR3 runs to 14 residues. The CDR3 here is CASSISGLGDTQYF. DNA of the CDR3: TGTGCCAGTAGTATATCGGGACTCGGAGATACGCAGTATTTT.

This sequence joins TRBV4-3 and TRBJ2-6; D remains ambiguous. With 0 bases removed from V and 12 bases from J, the gap between germline ends came to 12 bases. Germline-derived CDR1 and CDR2 are LGHNA and YSLEER. The CDR3 is 14 amino acids. This chain's CDR3 is CASSQDRQPPVLTF. The CDR3 DNA is TGCGCCAGCAGCCAAGATCGGCAGCCACCCGTCCTGACTTTC.

V and J are TRBV18 and TRBJ1-4, with D tentatively TRBD1 (5 bases). V was pared by 3 bases and J by 5 bases, with 10 bases between. Germline V gives CDR1 KGHSH, CDR2 LQKENI. This CDR3 has 14 residues. In DNA form, the CDR3 reads TGTGCCAGCTCACCCCGACAGCAGAATGAAAAACTGTTTTTT. As protein: CASSPRQQNEKLFF.

This rearrangement joins TRBV18 to TRBJ1-4; possibly TRBD1 for D (6 bases). V lost 6 bases and J 5 bases, leaving 10 bases between the germline ends. Germline-derived CDR1 and CDR2 are KGHSH and LQKENI. There are 13 residues in the CDR3. The CDR3 protein is CASSRDRNEKLFF. The CDR3 DNA reads as TGTGCCAGCTCGCGAGACAGGAATGAAAAACTGTTTTTT.

The J gene is TRBJ1-2, the V gene TRBV5-5, with D uncertain. This CDR3 comprises 15 residues. Trimming took 1 base from V and 4 from J, leaving 14 bases between them. Germline V CDR1 and CDR2: SGHKS, YYEKEE (reference sequence). This CDR3 reads CASSLYPQAFYGYTF. The CDR3 nucleotides read TGTGCCAGCAGCTTGTATCCCCAGGCCTTCTATGGCTACACCTTC.

The J gene is TRBJ2-7, the V gene TRBV5-1; 7 nucleotides match TRBD2. Losses at the gene ends were 0 bases for V and 2 bases for J; bases not matched to a gene: 2. Germline-derived CDR1 and CDR2 are SGHRS and YFSETQ. CDR3 length: 14 amino acids. The CDR3 DNA sequence: TGCGCCAGCAGCTTGGAGGGGACTACCTACGAGCAGTACTTC. Translation gives CASSLEGTTYEQYF.

Here the CDR3 reads CASSSIKRASSGANVLTF. The CDR3 nucleotides read TGTGCCAGCAGCTCCATCAAGCGGGCATCTTCTGGGGCCAACGTCCTGACTTTC. The chain employs TRBV11-2 and TRBJ2-6; a possible D gene is TRBD2 (6 bases). This CDR3 has 18 amino acids. The V end lost 4 bases, the J end lost 1 base, and 17 bases lay between the germline ends. Germline CDR1 SGHAT, CDR2 FQNNGV.

CDR3 residues: CATSRDHGTANTGELFF. CDR3 bases: TGTGCCACCAGCAGAGATCATGGGACAGCGAACACCGGGGAGCTGTTTTTT. This sequence joins TRBV15 and TRBJ2-2, with 7 bases matching TRBD1. Germline V gene lookup returns CDR1 LNHNV and CDR2 YYDKDF (reference sequence). Germline trimming cut 0 bases from V and 0 bases from J; bases unmatched to any gene: 4. The CDR3 covers 17 residues.

This clone has only one observation. V gene TRBV6-6 combines with J gene TRBJ2-2, with TRBD2 as a possible D gene (5 bases). This CDR3 contains 16 residues. Germline V gene sequence: CDR1 MNHNY, CDR2 SVGAGI (reference sequence). V lost 0 bases and J lost 0, with 8 bases in between. As DNA, the CDR3 is TGTGCCAGCAGTTACTCGGAGGCCGCGAACACCGGGGAGCTGTTTTTT. Its translation: CASSYSEAANTGELFF.

The chain joins TRBV7-2 to TRBJ1-5; D is undetermined. Trimming pared 4 bases from V and 2 bases from J, leaving 6 bases between. Germline V gene lookup returns CDR1 SGHTA and CDR2 FQGNSA. The CDR3 runs to 13 residues. For the CDR3, the DNA is TGTGCCAGCAGCTCACGTCGCAATCAGCCCCAGCATTTT. Translation: CASSSRRNQPQHF.

The gene calls are TRBV7-2 and TRBJ2-7; D not resolved. CDR3 size: 13 residues. The germline V and J ends were trimmed by 3 bases and 1 base, with 7 bases remaining between them. Germline V gene data show CDR1 as SGHTA and CDR2 as FQGNSA. In nucleotides, the CDR3 is TGTGCCAGCAGCTTCTCCAAGTCCTACGAGCAGTACTTC. This sequence encodes CASSFSKSYEQYF. Together with reference TRBV7-2 and TRBJ2-7, the CDR3 gives the full variable domain: GAGVSQSPSNKVTEKGKDVELRCDPISGHTALYWYRQSLGQGLEFLIYFQGNSAPDKSGLPSDRFSAERTGGSVSTLTIQRTQQEDSAVYLCASSFSKSYEQYFGPGTRLTVT.

The J gene is TRBJ1-1, the V gene TRBV5-1; unclear D gene. V dropped 4 bases and J dropped 11 bases, with 18 bases sitting between them. The CDR3 has 13 residues. The germline V gene encodes CDR1 SGHRS and CDR2 YFSETQ. Here the CDR3 DNA reads TGCGCCAGCAGCCGGGCGGACCCCCGAGGGGCTTTCTTT. Amino acid sequence: CASSRADPRGAFF.

V usage is TRBV5-4 and J usage is TRBJ2-3; unclear D gene. The CDR3 extends over 15 amino acids. Germline V CDR1 and CDR2: SGHNT, YYREEE (reference sequence). V was trimmed by 0 bases and J by 5 bases, leaving 13 bases between them. CDR3 amino acids: CASSLDLRQQDTQYF. CDR3 coding DNA: TGTGCCAGCAGCTTGGACCTCAGGCAGCAAGATACGCAGTATTTT.

J is TRBJ1-3 and V is TRBV7-2; D is unclear. The germline gives CDR1 SGHTA, CDR2 FQGNSA. The V gene lost 2 bases and the J gene lost 4 bases, with 12 bases spanning the gap. The CDR3 has 15 amino acids. CDR3 region: CASSLNPGPGNTIYF. DNA for the CDR3: TGTGCCAGCAGCTTAAACCCCGGTCCCGGAAACACCATATATTTT.

This clone was detected only a few times. J is TRBJ2-1 and V is TRBV18, with TRBD2 matching 9 bases. Per germline, CDR1 KGHSH and CDR2 LQKENI. V lost 2 bases, J lost 8 bases, and 10 bases stayed unmatched. This CDR3 has 16 residues. The CDR3 DNA sequence: TGTGCCAGCTCACCAGTTCCGCCGGGACTAGCTCATGAGCAGTTCTTC. Protein product: CASSPVPPGLAHEQFF.

V and J are TRBV27 and TRBJ2-2; D remains unclear. V lost 3 bases to trimming and J lost 0 bases, with 8 bases between them. Germline CDR1 reads MNHEY; CDR2 reads SMNVEV (reference sequence). The CDR3 loop spans 15 amino acids. Here the CDR3 reads CASSFSRTNTGELFF. As DNA, the CDR3 is TGTGCCAGCAGTTTTAGCAGAACGAACACCGGGGAGCTGTTTTTT.

This chain connects TRBV7-9 to TRBJ2-5; the D gene is possibly TRBD1 (6 bases). Per germline, CDR1 SEHNR and CDR2 FQNEAQ (reference sequence). V lost 4 bases, J lost 2 bases, and 11 bases lay in between. This CDR3 has 14 residues. In DNA form, the CDR3 reads TGTGCCAGCAGCTCAGGACAGCCACAAGAGACCCAGTACTTC. The encoded protein is CASSSGQPQETQYF.

The chain has TRBV7-2 and TRBJ2-7; 9 bases align to TRBD2. The trim removed 0 bases at V and 4 bases at J, leaving 1 base unmatched. There are 14 residues in the CDR3. Germline CDR1 reads SGHTA; CDR2 reads FQGNSA. As DNA, the CDR3 is TGTGCCAGCAGCTTAGCTAGCGGGAGTTACGAGCAGTACTTC. It is translated as CASSLASGSYEQYF. Complete variable domain (other parts from reference TRBV7-2 and TRBJ2-7): GAGVSQSPSNKVTEKGKDVELRCDPISGHTALYWYRQSLGQGLEFLIYFQGNSAPDKSGLPSDRFSAERTGGSVSTLTIQRTQQEDSAVYLCASSLASGSYEQYFGPGTRLTVT.

The chain uses TRBV5-4 and TRBJ1-2, with 7 positions matching TRBD1. Germline V gene sequence: CDR1 SGHNT, CDR2 YYREEE (reference sequence). The length of the CDR3 is 15 residues. V trimming: 0 bases; J trimming: 2 bases; junction bases outside the gene matches: 4. The CDR3 DNA sequence: TGTGCCAGCAGCTTGGGGGTGGGACAGAACTATGGCTACACCTTC. It specifies CASSLGVGQNYGYTF.

The J gene is TRBJ2-7, the V gene TRBV30, with 7 bases that match TRBD1. The junction had 7 bases not matched to a gene; V was cut back by 4 bases and J by 1 base. This CDR3 comprises 14 residues. The germline gives CDR1 GTSNPN, CDR2 SVGIG (reference sequence). The CDR3 sequence: CAWTKKTGSYEQYF. CDR3 in DNA: TGTGCCTGGACCAAAAAGACAGGGTCCTACGAGCAGTACTTC.

V is TRBV29-1 and J is TRBJ1-4, with a possible D match to TRBD1 (5 bases). V was shortened by 0 bases and J by 1 base, with 9 bases between the two germline ends. Germline CDR1 SQVTM, CDR2 ANQGSEA. The CDR3 is 15 amino acids. The CDR3 region has the DNA TGCAGCGTTGAAGATACGCAGGGAACTAATGAAAAACTGTTTTTT. This gives the protein CSVEDTQGTNEKLFF.

This chain joins TRBV28 and TRBJ2-2, with D perhaps TRBD1 (5 bases). CDR1 and CDR2 (germline): MDHEN, SYDVKM. This CDR3 is built from 18 residues. V gave up 3 bases and J gave up 2 bases, with 19 bases separating them. CDR3: CASSFGVGWGRNTGELFF. In DNA form, the CDR3 reads TGTGCCAGCAGTTTTGGTGTAGGGTGGGGCAGAAACACCGGGGAGCTGTTTTTT.

This chain links TRBV28 with TRBJ2-5; tentative D call: TRBD2 (6 bases). Trimming took 3 bases from V and 0 from J, leaving 11 bases between them. The CDR3 length is 15 residues. Germline V CDR1 and CDR2: MDHEN, SYDVKM. CDR3 DNA sequence: TGTGCCAGCAGTTTGGCAGCGGGCTACCAAGAGACCCAGTACTTC. Encoded protein: CASSLAAGYQETQYF.

This chain joins TRBV18 and TRBJ2-1; tentatively, D is TRBD1 (5 bases). Germline V gene data show CDR1 as KGHSH and CDR2 as LQKENI. The CDR3 sequence is 14 residues long. Deletions cut 5 bases from V and 5 bases from J, with 13 bases between. CDR3 sequence: CASSETAIDNEQFF. Here the CDR3 DNA reads TGTGCCAGCTCAGAGACAGCTATAGACAATGAGCAGTTCTTC.

The V and J genes are TRBV2 and TRBJ2-7, with no clear D. CDR1 and CDR2 from the germline V gene are SNHLY and FYNNEI. The V end was cut by 6 bases, the J end by 4 bases, with 10 bases between. CDR3 length equals 12 residues. Here the CDR3 reads CASRLEAYEQYF. The CDR3 DNA reads TGTGCCAGCAGGTTGGAAGCATACGAGCAGTACTTC.

The J gene is TRBJ2-7, the V gene TRBV18, with D perhaps TRBD2 (6 bases). The CDR3 is 13 residues long. Trimming pared 4 bases from V and 7 bases from J, leaving 14 bases between. Germline V gene sequence: CDR1 KGHSH, CDR2 LQKENI. The CDR3 sequence: CASSRGVNEEQYF. Written as DNA, the CDR3 is TGTGCCAGCTCACGCGGGGTCAACGAGGAGCAGTACTTC.